These 14 T cell receptor beta chains were all obtained from the same sample, sequenced in a study of monozygotic twins with inflammatory bowel disease. After re-calling the 5' RACE reads, TCRdb lists one entry per CDR3 protein, DNA absent. The sample spans about 420,000 distinct CDR3 sequences; the ten largest clones claim 2% to 2.5%. What was sequenced was blood. These receptor sequences come from a human donor with ulcerative colitis or Crohn's disease, or a healthy co-twin of an affected twin (not recorded which).

The chain carries TRBV18 and TRBJ2-1. The germline V gene has CDR1 KGHSH and CDR2 LQKENI. The CDR3 is made up of 16 amino acids. This CDR3 reads CASSHTRVGLGNEQFF.

The chain combines TRBV6-2 or TRBV6-3 with TRBJ1-2. The germline CDR1 and CDR2 sequences are MNHEY and SVGEGT. The length of the CDR3 is 12 residues. The CDR3 sequence is CASSYPDYGYTF.

The rearrangement links TRBV20-1 to TRBJ2-5; without DNA, the TCRdb call of TRBD2 cannot be checked. The CDR3 has 11 amino acids. CDR1 and CDR2 from the germline V gene are DFQATT and SNEGSKA (reference sequence). This CDR3 is CSAKLRGTQYF.

The chain uses TRBV29-1 and TRBJ2-7; TCRdb's D gene call, TRBD2, goes unchecked for lack of DNA. This CDR3 comprises 16 residues. Germline V gene lookup returns CDR1 SQVTM and CDR2 ANQGSEA. The CDR3 spells CSALPGLAGVTYEQYF.

V is TRBV6-1 and J is TRBJ1-5. CDR1 MNHNS and CDR2 SASEGT come from the germline V gene. The CDR3 consists of 14 residues. This CDR3 reads CASSEGWNNQPQHF.

The CDR3 is CASSETSGRYKVF. V is TRBV2 and J is TRBJ2-1; no DNA is available, so the TRBD2 call from TCRdb remains unchecked. The CDR3 has 13 residues. Germline values: CDR1 SNHLY, CDR2 FYNNEI.

The chain recombines TRBV20-1 with TRBJ2-7. Per germline, CDR1 DFQATT and CDR2 SNEGSKA (reference sequence). There are 11 residues in the CDR3. The CDR3 is CSVTGLVEQYF.

This chain uses TRBV19 with TRBJ2-3. This CDR3 is built from 16 residues. Per germline, CDR1 LNHDA and CDR2 SQIVND (reference sequence). The CDR3 spells CASSIGPSVGTDTQYF. Full variable domain (missing parts from reference TRBV19 and TRBJ2-3): DGGITQSPKYLFRKEGQNVTLSCEQNLNHDAMYWYRQDPGQGLRLIYYSQIVNDFQKGDIAEGYSVSREKKESFPLTVTSAQKNPTAFYLCASSIGPSVGTDTQYFGPGTRLTVL.

The chain uses TRBV5-4 and TRBJ2-7; TCRdb's D gene call, TRBD2, goes unchecked for lack of DNA. Per germline, CDR1 SGHNT and CDR2 YYREEE (reference sequence). The CDR3 has 15 residues. CDR3 amino acids: CASSSTSGVTYEQYF.

This rearrangement joins TRBV10-3 to TRBJ1-1. CDR3 length: 12 amino acids. The germline gives CDR1 ENHRY, CDR2 SYGVKD. CDR3 sequence reads: CAINEGSTEAFF.

CDR3 protein: CASSNRRLAGNREQFF. This chain joins TRBV7-8 and TRBJ2-1; TCRdb's D gene call, TRBD2, goes unchecked for lack of DNA. From germline, CDR1 is SGHVS and CDR2 FQNEAQ. The CDR3 has 16 residues.

The rearrangement uses TRBV9 and TRBJ2-5; TCRdb's D call of TRBD1 is untestable without DNA. CDR1 and CDR2 from the germline V gene are SGDLS and YYNGEE. This CDR3 has 13 residues. This chain's CDR3 is CASSPPTGQTQYF.

The CDR3 sequence: CASTTGFQPQHF. V is TRBV12-3 or TRBV12-4 and J is TRBJ1-5; TCRdb picks TRBD1, but there is no DNA to check that call. The CDR3 is made up of 12 amino acids.

The rearrangement joins TRBV20-1 to TRBJ1-6. Germline-derived CDR1 and CDR2 are DFQATT and SNEGSKA (reference sequence). The CDR3 totals 15 residues. The CDR3 spells CSARSGTEGNSPLHF.